The 31 T cell receptor beta chains presented below share a single source sample, sequenced in a study of glioma-infiltrating T cells after dendritic cell vaccination. Only in-frame clones appear in the TCRdb table, and some are missing; sequencing was by immunoSEQ multiplex PCR. Among tens of thousands of clones listed, roughly four fifths were seen once. Noted time point: after dendritic cell vaccination, including at tumor progression/relapse. The sequencing used blood, collected after dendritic cell vaccination. The source is a human donor with glioblastoma.

The DNA for the CDR3 is TGTGCCCTCGGACAGGACACCGGGGAGCTGTTTTTT. This sequence encodes CALGQDTGELFF. The chain recombines TRBV18 with TRBJ2-2; TRBD1 matches at 7 bases. This CDR3 is built from 12 residues. The V gene's germline CDR1 is KGHSH and CDR2 LQKENI. The V gene end was trimmed by 11 bases and the J gene end by 3 bases; junction bases not matched to a gene: 3.

V is TRBV2 and J is TRBJ2-7; TRBD2 matches at 12 bases. The CDR3 covers 16 residues. Germline V CDR1 and CDR2: SNHLY, FYNNEI. With 6 bases clipped from V and 4 bases from J, the junction kept 10 bases outside the gene matches. CDR3 sequence: CASRGSTSGSSYEQYV. CDR3 nucleotides: TGTGCCAGCAGGGGCTCGACTAGCGGGAGCTCGTACGAGCAGTACGTC.

With regard to this clone: At one end the junction does not follow the germline gene, possibly because of a read error. The chain is built from TRBV7-6 and TRBJ1-5, with a possible D match to TRBD1 (6 bases). CDR1 is SGHVS and CDR2 is FNYEAQ in the germline V gene. This CDR3 is 15 amino acids long. The CDR3 nucleotides are TGTGCCGGCAGCTTAAGGGGGGGGACCAATCAGCCCCAGCATTTT. Translating gives CAGSLRGGTNQPQHF.

V usage is TRBV29-1 and J usage is TRBJ2-5; 8 nucleotides agree with TRBD1. Germline V gene lookup returns CDR1 SQVTM and CDR2 ANQGSEA. The CDR3 extends over 13 amino acids. V lost 7 bases and J lost 4; bases outside the gene matches: 8. The CDR3 bases are TGCAGCGATAATACAGGGGGAGGAGAGACCCAGTACTTC. Amino acid sequence: CSDNTGGGETQYF.

This chain uses TRBV5-1 with TRBJ2-3; a weak D match, TRBD2 (5 bases). This CDR3 is built from 16 residues. V shed 0 bases and J shed 1 base, with 12 bases lying between them. CDR1 is SGHRS and CDR2 is YFSETQ in the germline V gene. The chain's CDR3 is CASSLDSARGTDTQYF. The CDR3 region has the DNA TGCGCCAGCAGCTTGGATTCGGCGAGGGGCACAGATACGCAGTATTTT.

This clone appeared once. The rearrangement links TRBV5-1 to TRBJ2-3; D is possibly TRBD1 (6 bases). The CDR3 consists of 14 residues. V lost 6 bases and J 4 bases, leaving 15 bases between the germline ends. Germline lookup yields CDR1 SGHRS and CDR2 YFSETQ. The CDR3 sequence: CASIDPGAADTQYF. As DNA, the CDR3 is TGCGCCAGCATAGACCCAGGGGCGGCAGATACGCAGTATTTT.

The gene calls are TRBV5-1 and TRBJ2-7; perhaps TRBD1 as D (7 bases). V was shortened by 0 bases and J by 9 bases, with 16 bases between the two germline ends. CDR1 and CDR2 from the germline V gene are SGHRS and YFSETQ. The CDR3 covers 14 residues. The CDR3 spells CASSLVRQGGGQYF. CDR3 in DNA: TGCGCCAGCAGCTTGGTAAGACAGGGAGGCGGGCAGTACTTC.

The genes are TRBV19 and TRBJ2-6, with D possibly TRBD1 on 5 matching bases. In germline, CDR1 is LNHDA, CDR2 SQIVND (reference sequence). Trimming took off 3 bases at V and 2 bases at J, with 14 bases between the two ends. This CDR3 is 17 amino acids long. The CDR3 bases are TGTGCCAGTAGTATCATAATTAAGGGGACTGGGGCCAACGTCCTGACTTTC. The encoded protein is CASSIIIKGTGANVLTF.

The chain joins TRBV11-2 to TRBJ1-1; D not resolved. V gave up 1 base and J gave up 0 bases, with 9 bases separating them. This CDR3 has 15 residues. The germline V gene encodes CDR1 SGHAT and CDR2 FQNNGV. The CDR3 DNA sequence: TGTGCCAGCAGCTTAGGCGCAGGTATGAACACTGAAGCTTTCTTT. Protein product: CASSLGAGMNTEAFF.

The CDR3 sequence is CASSSTSAYYNEQFF. The CDR3 DNA reads TGTGCCAGCAGCTCTACTAGCGCTTACTACAATGAGCAGTTCTTC. The V call is TRBV5-4, the J call TRBJ2-1; 7 bases agree with TRBD2. The CDR3 covers 15 residues. J lost 3 bases, V lost 3 bases, and 6 bases had no gene match. The germline CDR1 and CDR2 sequences are SGHNT and YYREEE (reference sequence).

CDR3 DNA sequence: TGTGCCAGCAGCCCGGACACTGACACCGGGGAGCTGTTTTTT. Residues: CASSPDTDTGELFF. This chain uses TRBV7-9 with TRBJ2-2, with D possibly matching TRBD1 (5 bases). Germline V gene sequence: CDR1 SEHNR, CDR2 FQNEAQ (reference sequence). Trimming cost V 5 bases and J 3 bases, with 10 bases left between them. This CDR3 has 14 residues.

This sequence joins TRBV6-1 and TRBJ2-3; D unresolved. Germline V lookup: CDR1 MNHNS, CDR2 SASEGT. This CDR3 is built from 13 residues. Between the trimmed V and J ends, which lost 3 bases and 9 bases, there was a span of 13 bases. In DNA, the CDR3 is TGTGCCAGCAGTGATGGTTCTTCAGGCACGCAGTATTTT. The encoded protein is CASSDGSSGTQYF.

The chain employs TRBV18 and TRBJ2-5, with D unresolved. The CDR3 totals 13 residues. CDR1 and CDR2 from the germline V gene are KGHSH and LQKENI. The V end lost 0 bases, the J end lost 5 bases, and 7 bases lay between the germline ends. The CDR3 spells CASSPPAGETQYF. The DNA for the CDR3 is TGTGCCAGCTCACCACCGGCCGGGGAGACCCAGTACTTC.

This chain joins TRBV28 and TRBJ2-7; 9 nucleotides agree with TRBD1. The CDR3 runs to 14 residues. The V segment lost 4 bases and the J segment 4 bases; nucleotides outside the gene matches: 5. The V gene's germline CDR1 is MDHEN and CDR2 SYDVKM. This CDR3 is CASSSGTGIYEQYV. Here the CDR3 DNA reads TGTGCCAGCAGTTCCGGGACAGGGATTTACGAGCAGTACGTC.

The gene calls are TRBV19 and TRBJ1-1; D is possibly TRBD1 (6 bases). Germline V lookup: CDR1 LNHDA, CDR2 SQIVND (reference sequence). The CDR3 consists of 15 residues. V lost 5 bases and J lost 1, with 14 bases in between. As DNA, the CDR3 is TGTGCCAGTAGTGCGTGGGGGACATCGAACACTGAAGCTTTCTTT. Amino acid sequence: CASSAWGTSNTEAFF.

The J gene is TRBJ1-6, the V gene TRBV13; possible D gene TRBD1, 6 bases. Trimming removed 0 bases from V and 10 bases from J, with 10 bases in between. Per germline, CDR1 PRHDT and CDR2 FYEKMQ (reference sequence). The CDR3 has 14 amino acids. CDR3 loop: CASSLGTGSSPLHF. The CDR3 DNA follows: TGTGCCAGCAGCTTAGGGACAGGTAGCTCACCCCTCCACTTT.

V usage is TRBV7-2 and J usage is TRBJ1-5; D is possibly TRBD1 (6 bases). The CDR3 covers 15 residues. V lost 2 bases to trimming and J lost 1 base, with 9 bases between them. CDR1 and CDR2 from the germline V gene are SGHTA and FQGNSA. In nucleotides, the CDR3 is TGTGCCAGCAGCTTAACAGGGTTGAGCAATCAGCCCCAGCATTTT. It translates to CASSLTGLSNQPQHF. Combining the CDR3 with reference TRBV7-2 and TRBJ1-5 gives the whole variable domain GAGVSQSPSNKVTEKGKDVELRCDPISGHTALYWYRQSLGQGLEFLIYFQGNSAPDKSGLPSDRFSAERTGGSVSTLTIQRTQQEDSAVYLCASSLTGLSNQPQHFGDGTRLSIL.

The chain recombines TRBV5-1 with TRBJ2-3, with D possibly matching TRBD2 (5 bases). The CDR3 runs 14 residues. V was trimmed by 2 bases and J by 2 bases, leaving 9 bases between them. Germline V lookup: CDR1 SGHRS, CDR2 YFSETQ. CDR3 in amino acids: CASSFGEPTDTQYF. As DNA, the CDR3 is TGCGCCAGCAGCTTCGGGGAACCCACAGATACGCAGTATTTT.

This rearrangement joins TRBV11-2 to TRBJ2-7; 9 bases are a match to TRBD1. Germline loops: CDR1 SGHAT, CDR2 FQNNGV. V was pared by 5 bases and J by 2 bases, with 7 bases of the junction left unmatched. The CDR3 consists of 15 residues. As DNA, the CDR3 is TGTGCCAGCAGCCGCCCTTGGGACAGGGCCTACGAGCAGTACTTC. Protein sequence: CASSRPWDRAYEQYF.

The rearrangement uses TRBV7-2 and TRBJ1-2; D is uncertain. CDR1 is SGHTA and CDR2 is FQGNSA in the germline V gene. This CDR3 has 13 amino acids. Trimming cost V 1 base and J 6 bases, with 9 bases left between them. This CDR3 reads CASSLGNADGYTF. Here the CDR3 DNA reads TGTGCCAGCAGCTTAGGCAATGCGGATGGCTACACCTTC.

The chain combines TRBV19 with TRBJ1-1, with D possibly being TRBD1 (6 bases). The ends were cut back, 6 bases at V and 7 bases at J, with 15 bases in the middle. This CDR3 is built from 13 residues. Germline-derived CDR1 and CDR2 are LNHDA and SQIVND (reference sequence). CDR3 amino acids: CASRNLDSHEAFF. DNA of the CDR3: TGTGCCAGTAGGAACCTGGACAGCCATGAAGCTTTCTTT.

CDR3 residues: CASMVRDSYNEQFF. CDR3 sequence (DNA): TGTGCCAGCATGGTCAGGGATTCATACAATGAGCAGTTCTTC. The chain joins TRBV2 to TRBJ2-1; maybe TRBD1 (5 bases). The germline V gene has CDR1 SNHLY and CDR2 FYNNEI. The CDR3 is 14 residues long. Trimming left V 7 bases short and J 4 bases short, with 14 bases between.

This clone was picked up a small number of times. The chain combines TRBV5-1 with TRBJ2-7; TRBD1 is a possible D gene (6 bases). There are 15 residues in the CDR3. V was shortened by 7 bases and J by 2 bases, with 19 bases between the two germline ends. In germline, CDR1 is SGHRS, CDR2 YFSETQ. The CDR3 bases are TGCGCCAGCGCCCCTACAGGGAAACCCACCTACGAGCAGTACTTC. Its protein product is CASAPTGKPTYEQYF.

The chain recombines TRBV25-1 with TRBJ1-2; D is possibly TRBD1 (5 bases). Germline V lookup: CDR1 MGHDK, CDR2 SYGVNS. The V end lost 3 bases, the J end lost 2 bases, and 13 bases lay between the germline ends. The CDR3 spans 15 residues. This chain's CDR3 is CASSDPGYSNYGYTF. The CDR3 coding sequence is TGTGCCAGCAGTGACCCAGGGTACTCGAACTATGGCTACACCTTC.

This chain connects TRBV18 to TRBJ2-5, with D unclear. The CDR3 extends over 15 amino acids. V was shortened by 3 bases and J by 2 bases, with 13 bases between the two germline ends. Germline CDR1 and CDR2: KGHSH and LQKENI. The CDR3 loop is CASSPLSIAQETQYF. CDR3 DNA: TGTGCCAGCTCACCCCTTAGTATCGCACAAGAGACCCAGTACTTC.

This sequence joins TRBV18 and TRBJ2-5; possibly TRBD2 for D (6 bases). The CDR3 has 14 residues. The V gene lost 4 bases and the J gene lost 4 bases, with 13 bases spanning the gap. CDR1 is KGHSH and CDR2 is LQKENI in the germline V gene. CDR3 nucleotides: TGTGCCAGCTCACGTACCAGGGACTCAGAGACCCAGTACTTC. Its protein is CASSRTRDSETQYF.

The chain has TRBV2 and TRBJ2-5, with 11 bases that match TRBD2. The CDR3 totals 15 residues. Germline CDR1 SNHLY, CDR2 FYNNEI. The V gene end was trimmed by 6 bases and the J gene end by 5 bases; junction bases not matched to a gene: 8. The CDR3 sequence is CASSVAGGSGETQYF. For the CDR3, the DNA is TGTGCCAGCAGCGTAGCGGGGGGGTCAGGGGAGACCCAGTACTTC.

The J gene is TRBJ1-1, the V gene TRBV7-9; D not certain. Germline V CDR1 and CDR2: SEHNR, FQNEAQ (reference sequence). Deletions cut 6 bases from V and 2 bases from J, with 10 bases between. The CDR3 contains 13 residues. CDR3 loop: CASRLSVNTEAFF. The CDR3 region has the DNA TGTGCCAGCAGGCTATCTGTAAACACTGAAGCTTTCTTT.

The chain links TRBV23-1 to TRBJ1-2; 8 nucleotides agree with TRBD1. TRBV23-1 is sorted into the ORF group, with uncertain function. Unmatched junction bases numbered 11, after V lost 4 bases and J lost 4 bases. The CDR3 loop spans 16 amino acids. DNA of the CDR3: TGCGCCAGCAGTCGATTCGACAGGGGAGTAGTCTATGGCTACACCTTC. Protein: CASSRFDRGVVYGYTF.

The rearrangement uses TRBV2 and TRBJ1-2; 11 positions agree with TRBD1. Germline-derived CDR1 and CDR2 are SNHLY and FYNNEI. This CDR3 comprises 14 residues. V lost 3 bases, J lost 4 bases, and 1 base stayed unmatched. This chain's CDR3 is CASSEDRGLYGYTF. The CDR3 nucleotides read TGTGCCAGCAGTGAGGACAGGGGGCTCTATGGCTACACCTTC.

The chain combines TRBV29-1 with TRBJ2-3, with 7 bases lining up with TRBD2. The germline CDR1 and CDR2 sequences are SQVTM and ANQGSEA. The CDR3 loop spans 14 amino acids. V trimming: 7 bases; J trimming: 2 bases; junction bases outside the gene matches: 9. This CDR3 reads CSERPTSLTDTQYF. In DNA, the CDR3 is TGCAGCGAAAGACCGACTAGCCTCACAGATACGCAGTATTTT.